This T cell receptor beta chain was captured in a study of blood T cell repertoires in COVID-19. The wider study: Specimens from acute and convalescent COVID-19 originated in the United States, Italy and Spain. PBMCs, B-cell-depleted T cells, or T cells provided the cDNA or gDNA that made up the material.

Per the original data handling: How many nucleated cells were present was estimated from reference gene primer amplification. The table came from immunoSEQ multiplex PCR; TCRdb's copy has only in-frame clones and leaves some out. V and J calls and clone size are given by that table; D and trimming were obtained from the DNA. The table records fewer than 100,000 clones, roughly nine tenths of them present only once. The TCR was taken from a woman in her fifties or sixties in a cohort sampled during active COVID-19. Sequencing was performed on peripheral blood.

The CDR3 here is CASRRGAQDTQYF. CDR3 bases: TGCGCCAGCAGGCGGGGGGCTCAAGATACGCAGTATTTT. V gene TRBV10-2 combines with J gene TRBJ2-3, with 8 bases lining up with TRBD2. Trimming at V came to 6 bases and at J to 5 bases, leaving 4 bases not matched to a gene. The germline V gene encodes CDR1 WSHSY and CDR2 SAAADI. The CDR3 runs 13 residues.